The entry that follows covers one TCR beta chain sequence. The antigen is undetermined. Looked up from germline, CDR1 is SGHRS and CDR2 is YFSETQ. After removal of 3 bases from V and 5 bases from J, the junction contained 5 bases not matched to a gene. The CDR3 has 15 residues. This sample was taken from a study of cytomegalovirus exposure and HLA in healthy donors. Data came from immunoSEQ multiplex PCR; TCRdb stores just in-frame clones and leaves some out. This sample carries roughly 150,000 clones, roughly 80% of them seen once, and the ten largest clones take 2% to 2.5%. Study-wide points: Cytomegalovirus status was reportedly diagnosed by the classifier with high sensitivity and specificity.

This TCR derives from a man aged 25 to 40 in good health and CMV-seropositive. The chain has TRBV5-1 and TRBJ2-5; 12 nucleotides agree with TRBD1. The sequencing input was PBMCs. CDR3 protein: CASSYGTGGAETQYF. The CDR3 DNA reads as TGCGCCAGCAGCTACGGGACAGGGGGCGCGGAGACCCAGTACTTC.